The 18 T cell receptor beta chains below all came from one sample that was sequenced in a study of T cells in Graves' hyperthyroidism and ophthalmopathy. Researchers took RNA transcripts and amplified the TCR beta CDR3 regions from them. First-round RT-PCR targeting the TCR CDR3 was performed with the HTBI primer set. Each CDR3 protein gets one entry after TCRdb re-called the multiplex PCR reads with MiXCR. The sample lists roughly 100,000 distinct CDR3 sequences, over 45% occurring once. The sequencing input was blood. These TCRs come from a man aged 40-50 years with Graves' hyperthyroidism.

This clonotype was recorded at least ten times. V gene TRBV6-1 combines with J gene TRBJ2-7; 8 bases are shared with TRBD1. This CDR3 region has 14 residues. V dropped 3 bases and J dropped 6; count of bases not matched to a gene: 7. Germline-derived CDR1 and CDR2 are MNHNS and SASEGT. The CDR3 nucleotides are TGTGCCAGCAGTGACGGACAGGGTTGGAGCGAGCAGTACTTC. It is translated as CASSDGQGWSEQYF.

This clonotype occurred many times. CDR3 nucleotides: TGTGCCAGCAGTTTCGGACAGGGAAATTCACCCCTCCACTTT. This sequence encodes CASSFGQGNSPLHF. The chain is built from TRBV27 and TRBJ1-6; 8 bases agree with TRBD1. Germline values: CDR1 MNHEY, CDR2 SMNVEV (reference sequence). V lost 3 bases and J lost 7; bases outside the gene matches: 2. This CDR3 spans 14 amino acids.

This clonotype occurred many times. The CDR3 region is CSASLLYNEQFF. In DNA form, the CDR3 reads TGCAGCGCCTCTTTACTCTACAATGAGCAGTTCTTC. The genes are TRBV29-1 and TRBJ2-1; D gene uncertain. Germline V gives CDR1 SQVTM, CDR2 ANQGSEA. The CDR3 is 12 amino acids. Trimming cost V 7 bases and J 3 bases, with 10 bases left between them.

In the case of this clonotype: Just one base apart from a much larger clone, this may be a read error. This chain uses TRBV6-5 with TRBJ2-3; D may be TRBD1 (5 bases). The J call may be incorrect, as the DNA end agrees better with TRBJ1-5. Looked up from germline, CDR1 is MNHEY and CDR2 is SVGAGI. The CDR3 length is 14 residues. The CDR3 DNA reads as TGTGCCAGCAGTTACTCGGTTCCGGGGGATACGCAGCATTTT. Protein product: CASSYSVPGDTQHF.

With respect to this clonotype: Just one base apart from a much larger clone, this may be a read error. The CDR3 end shows no conserved phenylalanine or tryptophan, and so a read error is likely. This chain uses TRBV5-1 with TRBJ2-2; D is undetermined. The V and J ends lost 0 bases and 4 bases respectively, with 16 bases between them. The CDR3 totals 17 residues. Germline assignment: CDR1 SGHRS and CDR2 YFSETQ. Here the CDR3 reads CASSLGHRDPSTGELFS. In nucleotides, the CDR3 is TGCGCCAGCAGCTTGGGTCACCGTGACCCCTCCACCGGGGAGCTGTTTTCT.

In its sample, this clonotype was seen many times. This rearrangement joins TRBV7-9 to TRBJ1-6; maybe TRBD1 (6 bases). V was trimmed by 4 bases and J by 6 bases, leaving 13 bases between them. The CDR3 is 15 amino acids. Germline V CDR1 and CDR2: SEHNR, FQNEAQ (reference sequence). The CDR3: CASSSPGASNSPLHF. The CDR3, as DNA: TGTGCCAGCAGCTCCCCGGGGGCGTCTAATTCACCCCTCCACTTT. The variable domain in full, completed from reference TRBV7-9 and TRBJ1-6, reads DTGVSQNPRHKITKRGQNVTFRCDPISEHNRLYWYRQTLGQGPEFLTYFQNEAQLEKSRLLSDRFSAERPKGSFSTLEIQRTEQGDSAMYLCASSSPGASNSPLHFGNGTRLTVT.

This clonotype was recorded many times. The V call is TRBV7-2, the J call TRBJ2-7; D gene unclear. The germline V gene encodes CDR1 SGHTA and CDR2 FQGNSA. With 1 base removed from V and 5 bases from J, the gap between germline ends came to 15 bases. The CDR3 loop spans 15 amino acids. CDR3 sequence (DNA): TGTGCCAGCAGCTTAGAGGGCAGGCGGTCCCACGAGCAGTACTTC. Its protein product is CASSLEGRRSHEQYF. Variable domain in full (rest from reference TRBV7-2 and TRBJ2-7): GAGVSQSPSNKVTEKGKDVELRCDPISGHTALYWYRQSLGQGLEFLIYFQGNSAPDKSGLPSDRFSAERTGGSVSTLTIQRTQQEDSAVYLCASSLEGRRSHEQYFGPGTRLTVT.

This sequence joins TRBV11-2 and TRBJ1-4; D is ambiguous. V was cut by 1 base and J by 5 bases, with 5 bases left in between. Germline V lookup: CDR1 SGHAT, CDR2 FQNNGV. The CDR3 is 13 amino acids. The CDR3 region has the DNA TGTGCCAGCAGCTTAGTGGGGAATGAAAAACTGTTTTTT. It translates to CASSLVGNEKLFF.

This clonotype was recorded a few times. V and J are TRBV7-2 and TRBJ2-7; D not certain. Germline CDR1 SGHTA, CDR2 FQGNSA. V lost 11 bases and J lost 7, with 21 bases in between. The CDR3 is made up of 13 amino acids. The CDR3 reads CAWSVPGPVEQYF. The CDR3 coding sequence is TGTGCCTGGAGTGTACCCGGCCCCGTGGAGCAGTACTTC.

This clonotype appeared many times. This rearrangement joins TRBV20-1 to TRBJ2-5; D possibly corresponds to TRBD2 (5 bases). The CDR3 loop spans 14 amino acids. Germline-derived CDR1 and CDR2 are DFQATT and SNEGSKA (reference sequence). Trimming cost V 5 bases and J 0 bases, with 13 bases left between them. CDR3 sequence reads: CSAPNGEHQETQYF. The DNA of the CDR3 is TGCAGTGCTCCTAACGGGGAGCACCAAGAGACCCAGTACTTC.

As regards this clonotype: It may be a read error: a sequence one base away is much more abundant. The CDR3 carries no conserved terminal phenylalanine or tryptophan, so it likely arises from a read error. This rearrangement joins TRBV4-3 to TRBJ2-1; TRBD2 matches at 10 bases. V shed 1 base, J shed 8 bases, and the junction held 5 bases outside the gene matches. The length of the CDR3 is 15 residues. Germline V CDR1 and CDR2: LGHNA, YSLEER. Written as DNA, the CDR3 is TGCGCCAGCAGCCAAGGATTAGCGGGAGGCGATGAGCAGTTCTAC. This gives the protein CASSQGLAGGDEQFY.

This chain uses TRBV6-6 with TRBJ1-2; 7 bases match TRBD1. V dropped 0 bases and J dropped 4; count of bases not matched to a gene: 5. The CDR3 is 15 amino acids. Germline V CDR1 and CDR2: MNHNY, SVGAGI (reference sequence). CDR3 nucleotides: TGTGCCAGCAGTTACTCAGACAGGGCGTGCTATGGCTACACCTTC. Translation: CASSYSDRACYGYTF.

This clonotype was recorded many times. The CDR3 DNA sequence: TGTGCCAGCATGGATTCAGCGCTCGGGGCCAACGTCCTGACTTTC. Translated, it gives CASMDSALGANVLTF. The gene calls are TRBV25-1 and TRBJ2-6; no clear D gene. Trimming stripped 7 bases from V and 4 bases from J, with 14 bases between. This CDR3 has 15 amino acids. Germline-derived CDR1 and CDR2 are MGHDK and SYGVNS.

The V gene is TRBV4-3, the J gene TRBJ2-3, with TRBD1 matching 9 bases. The CDR3 is 16 amino acids. Germline lookup yields CDR1 LGHNA and CDR2 YSLEER. V lost 4 bases and J lost 3; bases outside the gene matches: 8. The CDR3 protein is CASSPGTGSGTDTQYF. CDR3 DNA: TGCGCCAGCAGCCCTGGGACAGGGTCGGGGACAGATACGCAGTATTTT.

This clonotype was counted a few times. A much larger clone is a single base away; this may be a read error. The chain couples TRBV4-3 to TRBJ2-5, with D possibly matching TRBD2 (6 bases). There are 15 residues in the CDR3. Looked up from germline, CDR1 is LGHNA and CDR2 is YSLEER. V shed 2 bases and J shed 5 bases, with 15 bases lying between them. The CDR3 DNA reads TGCGCCAGCAGCCAACCTACTATGGGGAGGGAGACCCAGTACTTC. This gives the protein CASSQPTMGRETQYF.

This chain connects TRBV6-2 or TRBV6-3 to TRBJ2-2; D unclear. CDR3 length: 12 amino acids. Germline loops: CDR1 MNHEY, CDR2 SVGEGT. Trimming removed 6 bases at V and 6 bases at J, with 8 bases between. CDR3 sequence (DNA): TGTGCCAGCAGCTACCCCCCCGGGGAGCTGTTTTTT. Its translation: CASSYPPGELFF.

The rearrangement uses TRBV2 and TRBJ1-4, with 8 bases matching TRBD1. V lost 7 bases, J lost 8 bases, and 6 bases stayed unmatched. The CDR3 length is 13 residues. CDR1 and CDR2 from the germline V gene are SNHLY and FYNNEI. This CDR3 reads CASNDRGREKLFF. In DNA form, the CDR3 reads TGTGCCAGCAACGACAGGGGCAGGGAAAAACTGTTTTTT. The whole variable domain, filled in from reference TRBV2 and TRBJ1-4, reads EPEVTQTPSHQVTQMGQEVILRCVPISNHLYFYWYRQILGQKVEFLVSFYNNEISEKSEIFDDQFSVERPDGSNFTLKIRSTKLEDSAMYFCASNDRGREKLFFGSGTQLSVL.

Many counts were recorded for this clonotype. This chain joins TRBV5-1 and TRBJ2-7, with a possible D match to TRBD2 (6 bases). Germline V gene lookup returns CDR1 SGHRS and CDR2 YFSETQ. This CDR3 has 15 residues. V was pared by 3 bases and J by 5 bases, with 18 bases between. The CDR3 sequence is CASSSAHAGSDEQYF. The CDR3 DNA sequence: TGCGCCAGCAGCTCCGCCCATGCGGGGTCGGACGAGCAGTACTTC.